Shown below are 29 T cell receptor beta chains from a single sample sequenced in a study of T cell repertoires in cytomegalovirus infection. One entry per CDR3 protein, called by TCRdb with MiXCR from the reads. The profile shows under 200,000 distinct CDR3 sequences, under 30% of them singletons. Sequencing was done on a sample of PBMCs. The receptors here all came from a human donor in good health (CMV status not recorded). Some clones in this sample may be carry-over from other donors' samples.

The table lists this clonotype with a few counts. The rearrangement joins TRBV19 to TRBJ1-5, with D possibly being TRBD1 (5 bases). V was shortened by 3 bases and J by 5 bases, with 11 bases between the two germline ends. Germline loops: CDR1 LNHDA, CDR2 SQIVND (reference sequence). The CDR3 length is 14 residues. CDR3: CASSIRGRDQPQHF. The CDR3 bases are TGTGCCAGTAGTATTAGGGGCCGTGATCAGCCCCAGCATTTT.

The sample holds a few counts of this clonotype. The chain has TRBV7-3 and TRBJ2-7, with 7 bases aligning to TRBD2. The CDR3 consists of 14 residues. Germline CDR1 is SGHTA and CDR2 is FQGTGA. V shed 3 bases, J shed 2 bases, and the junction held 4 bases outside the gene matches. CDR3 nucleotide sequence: TGTGCCAGCAGCTTGGGACTATATCCCTACGAGCAGTACTTC. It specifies CASSLGLYPYEQYF. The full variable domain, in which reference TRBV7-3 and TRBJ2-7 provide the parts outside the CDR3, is GAGVSQTPSNKVTEKGKYVELRCDPISGHTALYWYRQSLGQGPEFLIYFQGTGAADDSGLPNDRFFAVRPEGSVSTLKIQRTERGDSAVYLCASSLGLYPYEQYFGPGTRLTVT.

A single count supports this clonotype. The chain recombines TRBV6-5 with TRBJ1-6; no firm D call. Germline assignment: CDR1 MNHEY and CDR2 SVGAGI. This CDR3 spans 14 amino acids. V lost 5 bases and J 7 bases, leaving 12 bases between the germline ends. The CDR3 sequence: CASSDWTLNSPLHF. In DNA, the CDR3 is TGTGCCAGCAGTGACTGGACGCTCAATTCACCCCTCCACTTT.

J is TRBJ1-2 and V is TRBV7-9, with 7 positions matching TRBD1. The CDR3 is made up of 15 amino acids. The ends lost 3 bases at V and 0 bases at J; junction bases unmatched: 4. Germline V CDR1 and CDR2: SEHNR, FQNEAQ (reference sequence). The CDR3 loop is CASSLGTVANYGYTF. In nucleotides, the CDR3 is TGTGCCAGCAGCTTGGGGACAGTAGCTAACTATGGCTACACCTTC.

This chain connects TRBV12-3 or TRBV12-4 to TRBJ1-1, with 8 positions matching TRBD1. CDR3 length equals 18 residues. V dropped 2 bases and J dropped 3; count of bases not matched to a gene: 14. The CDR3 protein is CASSLYRDRKKGYTEAFF. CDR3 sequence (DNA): TGTGCCAGCAGTTTATACCGGGACAGGAAAAAGGGGTACACTGAAGCTTTCTTT.

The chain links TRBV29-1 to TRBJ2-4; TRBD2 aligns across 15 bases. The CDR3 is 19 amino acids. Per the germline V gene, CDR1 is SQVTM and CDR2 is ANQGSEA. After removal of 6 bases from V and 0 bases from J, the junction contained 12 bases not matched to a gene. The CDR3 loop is CSVAGTSGGRGVAKNIQYF. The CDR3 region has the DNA TGCAGCGTCGCAGGGACTAGCGGGGGGAGGGGGGTAGCCAAAAACATTCAGTACTTC.

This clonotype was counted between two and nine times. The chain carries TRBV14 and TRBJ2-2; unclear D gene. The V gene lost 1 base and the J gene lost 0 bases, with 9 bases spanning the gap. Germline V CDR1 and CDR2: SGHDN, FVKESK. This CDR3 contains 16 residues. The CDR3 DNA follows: TGTGCCAGCAGCCAAGTCGCTGGGGCGAACACCGGGGAGCTGTTTTTT. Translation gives CASSQVAGANTGELFF.

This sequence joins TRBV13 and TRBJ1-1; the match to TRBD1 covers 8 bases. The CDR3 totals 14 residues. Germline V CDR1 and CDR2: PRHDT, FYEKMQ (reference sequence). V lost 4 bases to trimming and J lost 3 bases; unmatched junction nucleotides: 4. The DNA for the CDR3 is TGTGCCAGCAGCTCCAGGGGGCGGGACACTGAAGCTTTCTTT. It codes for CASSSRGRDTEAFF.

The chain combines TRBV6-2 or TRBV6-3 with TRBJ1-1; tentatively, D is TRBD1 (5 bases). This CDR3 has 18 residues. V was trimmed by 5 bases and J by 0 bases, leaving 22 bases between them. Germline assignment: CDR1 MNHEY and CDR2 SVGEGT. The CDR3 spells CASSPRPGRQALNTEAFF. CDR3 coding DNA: TGTGCCAGCAGTCCCCGCCCGGGACGGCAAGCTTTGAACACTGAAGCTTTCTTT.

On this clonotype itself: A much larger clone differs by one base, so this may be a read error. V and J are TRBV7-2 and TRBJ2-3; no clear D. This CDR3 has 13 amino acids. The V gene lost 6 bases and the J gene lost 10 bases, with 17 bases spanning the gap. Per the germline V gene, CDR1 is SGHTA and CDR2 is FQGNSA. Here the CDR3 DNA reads TGTGCCAGCAGGTCAGTCATCGCGGATGCGCAGTATTTT. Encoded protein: CASRSVIADAQYF.

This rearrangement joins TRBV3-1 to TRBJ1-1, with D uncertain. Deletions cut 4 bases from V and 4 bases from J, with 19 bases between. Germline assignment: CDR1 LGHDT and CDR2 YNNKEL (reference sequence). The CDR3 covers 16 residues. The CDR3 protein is CASSPLRTRVSTEAFF. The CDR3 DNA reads TGTGCCAGCAGCCCCTTACGGACCCGTGTGAGCACTGAAGCTTTCTTT.

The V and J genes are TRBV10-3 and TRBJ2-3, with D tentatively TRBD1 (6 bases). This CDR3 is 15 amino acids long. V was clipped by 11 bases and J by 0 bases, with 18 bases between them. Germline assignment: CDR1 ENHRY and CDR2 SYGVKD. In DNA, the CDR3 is TGTGCCCCCTTCAGAAACAGGGCTAGCACAGATACGCAGTATTTT. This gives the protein CAPFRNRASTDTQYF.

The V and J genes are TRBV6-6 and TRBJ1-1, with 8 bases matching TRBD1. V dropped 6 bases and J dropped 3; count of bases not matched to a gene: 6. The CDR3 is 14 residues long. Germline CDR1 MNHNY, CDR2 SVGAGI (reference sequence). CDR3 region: CASSLQGEHTEAFF. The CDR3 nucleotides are TGTGCCAGCAGCCTACAGGGGGAGCACACTGAAGCTTTCTTT.

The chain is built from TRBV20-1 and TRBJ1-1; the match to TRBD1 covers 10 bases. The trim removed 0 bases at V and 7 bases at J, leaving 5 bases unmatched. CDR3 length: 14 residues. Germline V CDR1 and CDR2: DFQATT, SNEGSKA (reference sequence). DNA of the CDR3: TGCAGTGCTAGAGAGGACAGGGGGTCTGGTGAAGCTTTCTTT. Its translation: CSAREDRGSGEAFF.

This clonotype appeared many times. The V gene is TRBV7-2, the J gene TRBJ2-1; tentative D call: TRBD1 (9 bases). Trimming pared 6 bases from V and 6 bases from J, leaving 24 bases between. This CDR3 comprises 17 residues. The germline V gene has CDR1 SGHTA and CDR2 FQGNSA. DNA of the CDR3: TGTGCCAGCAGACGAACAGGGGGCGAGCGGGGGTCCAATGAGCAGTTCTTC. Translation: CASRRTGGERGSNEQFF.

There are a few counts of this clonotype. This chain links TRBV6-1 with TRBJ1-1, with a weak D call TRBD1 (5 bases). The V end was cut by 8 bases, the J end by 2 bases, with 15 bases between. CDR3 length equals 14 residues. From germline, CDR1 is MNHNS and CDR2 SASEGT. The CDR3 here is CASGILQENTEAFF. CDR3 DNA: TGTGCCAGCGGCATACTACAGGAAAACACTGAAGCTTTCTTT.

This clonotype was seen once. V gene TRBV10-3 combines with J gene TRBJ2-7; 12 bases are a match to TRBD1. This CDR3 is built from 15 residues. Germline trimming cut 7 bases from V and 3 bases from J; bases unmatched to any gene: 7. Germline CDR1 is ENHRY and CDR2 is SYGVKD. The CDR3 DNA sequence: TGTGCCATCAAAACCGGGACAGGGGGCTACTACGAGCAGTACTTC. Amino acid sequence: CAIKTGTGGYYEQYF.

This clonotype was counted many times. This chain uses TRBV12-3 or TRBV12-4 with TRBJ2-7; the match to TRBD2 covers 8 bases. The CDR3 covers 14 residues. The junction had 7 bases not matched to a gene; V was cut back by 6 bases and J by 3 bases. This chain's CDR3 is CASSNIAGNYEQYF. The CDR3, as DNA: TGTGCCAGCAGCAACATAGCGGGGAACTACGAGCAGTACTTC.

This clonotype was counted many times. The CDR3 spells CASSLGKADEQYF. Here the CDR3 DNA reads TGTGCCAGCAGTTTAGGGAAGGCCGACGAGCAGTACTTC. The rearrangement links TRBV12-3 or TRBV12-4 to TRBJ2-7; D gene unclear. The length of the CDR3 is 13 residues. The ends were cut back, 1 base at V and 5 bases at J, with 9 bases in the middle.

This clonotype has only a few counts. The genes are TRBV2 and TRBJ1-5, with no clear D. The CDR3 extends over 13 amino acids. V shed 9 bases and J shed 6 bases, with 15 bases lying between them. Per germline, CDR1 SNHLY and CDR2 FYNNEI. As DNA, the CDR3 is TGTGCCAGTCGCCGTGAAGTCGGTCAGCCCCAGCATTTT. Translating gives CASRREVGQPQHF.

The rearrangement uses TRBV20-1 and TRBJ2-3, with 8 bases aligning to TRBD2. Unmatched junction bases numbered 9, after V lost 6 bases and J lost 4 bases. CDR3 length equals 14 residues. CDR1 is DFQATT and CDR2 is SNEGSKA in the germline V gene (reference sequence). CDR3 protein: CSADGLAGADTQYF. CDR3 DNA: TGCAGTGCGGACGGACTAGCTGGGGCAGATACGCAGTATTTT.

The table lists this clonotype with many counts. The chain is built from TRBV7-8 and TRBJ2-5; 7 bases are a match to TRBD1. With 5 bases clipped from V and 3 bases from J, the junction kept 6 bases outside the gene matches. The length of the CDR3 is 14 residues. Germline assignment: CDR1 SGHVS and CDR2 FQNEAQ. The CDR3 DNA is TGTGCCAGCAGCCTCGGGACAGCGAAAGAGACCCAGTACTTC. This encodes CASSLGTAKETQYF.

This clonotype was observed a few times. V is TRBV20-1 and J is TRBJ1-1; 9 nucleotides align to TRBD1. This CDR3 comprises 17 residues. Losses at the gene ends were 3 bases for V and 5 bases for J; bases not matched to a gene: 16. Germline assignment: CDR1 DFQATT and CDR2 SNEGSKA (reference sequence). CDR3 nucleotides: TGCAGTGCTAGGAATAGGCTTGCGGGGACAGGGTGGACTGAAGCTTTCTTT. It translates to CSARNRLAGTGWTEAFF.

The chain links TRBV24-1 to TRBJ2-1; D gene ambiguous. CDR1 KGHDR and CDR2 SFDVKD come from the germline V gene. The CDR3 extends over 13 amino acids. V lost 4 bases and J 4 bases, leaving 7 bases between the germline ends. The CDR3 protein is CATSDSYYNEQFF. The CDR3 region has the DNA TGTGCCACCAGTGACTCTTATTACAATGAGCAGTTCTTC.

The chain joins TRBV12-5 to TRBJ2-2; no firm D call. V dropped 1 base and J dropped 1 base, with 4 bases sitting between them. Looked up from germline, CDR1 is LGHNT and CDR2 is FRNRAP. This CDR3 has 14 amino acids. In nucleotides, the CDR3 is TGTGCTAGTGGTTTGGGGGTGAACACCGGGGAGCTGTTTTTT. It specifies CASGLGVNTGELFF.

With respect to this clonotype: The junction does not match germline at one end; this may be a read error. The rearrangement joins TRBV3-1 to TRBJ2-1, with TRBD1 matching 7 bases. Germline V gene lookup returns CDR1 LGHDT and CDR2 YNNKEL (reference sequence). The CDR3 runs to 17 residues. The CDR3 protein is CTSSQGTTGRPTREQFF. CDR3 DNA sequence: TGTACCAGCAGCCAAGGAACGACAGGGCGCCCAACGAGGGAGCAGTTCTTC.

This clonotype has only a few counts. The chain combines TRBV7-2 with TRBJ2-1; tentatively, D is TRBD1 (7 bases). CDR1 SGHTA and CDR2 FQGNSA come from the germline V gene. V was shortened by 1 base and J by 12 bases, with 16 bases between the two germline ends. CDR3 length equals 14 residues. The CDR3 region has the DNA TGTGCCAGCAGCTTAGGGGTCAGGGGGGTCGGGCAGTTCTTC. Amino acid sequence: CASSLGVRGVGQFF. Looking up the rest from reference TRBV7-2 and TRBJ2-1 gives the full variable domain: GAGVSQSPSNKVTEKGKDVELRCDPISGHTALYWYRQSLGQGLEFLIYFQGNSAPDKSGLPSDRFSAERTGGSVSTLTIQRTQQEDSAVYLCASSLGVRGVGQFFGPGTRLTVL.

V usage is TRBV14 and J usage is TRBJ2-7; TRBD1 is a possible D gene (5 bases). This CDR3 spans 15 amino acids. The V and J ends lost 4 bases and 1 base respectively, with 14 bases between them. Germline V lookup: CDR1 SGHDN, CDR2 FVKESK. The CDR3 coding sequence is TGTGCCAGCAGCCGTACAGGATCGGCTTCCTACGAGCAGTACTTC. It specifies CASSRTGSASYEQYF.

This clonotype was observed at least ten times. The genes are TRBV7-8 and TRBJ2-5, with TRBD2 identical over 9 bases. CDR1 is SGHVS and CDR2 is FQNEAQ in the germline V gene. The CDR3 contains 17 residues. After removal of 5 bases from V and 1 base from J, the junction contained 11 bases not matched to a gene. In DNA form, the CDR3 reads TGTGCCAGCAGCCCCTTTGGCGGGGGGGCGGGCCAAGAGACCCAGTACTTC. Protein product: CASSPFGGGAGQETQYF.